The clone carrying this T cell receptor (beta chain) was counted between two and nine times. This CDR3 has 15 amino acids. Germline CDR1 is LGHDT and CDR2 is YNNKEL (reference sequence). V was clipped by 6 bases and J by 2 bases, with 14 bases between them. Assay: immunoSEQ multiplex PCR; the TCRdb copy retains only in-frame clones and omits some. Of a few hundred thousand clones detected, roughly 86% appear once; the ten largest clones hold 1.7%. This entry is derived from a study of blood T cell repertoires in COVID-19. In the study overall: There were acute and convalescent COVID-19 samples, and they came from the United States, Italy and Spain.

Participants spanned ages roughly 18 to 95 years and resided in roughly 22 US areas. The receptor comes from a woman aged 25 to 39 who had recovered from COVID-19. This chain connects TRBV3-1 (or the pseudogene TRBV3-2) to TRBJ1-3; TRBD1 might be the D (6 bases). The sample comprised PBMCs or T cells enriched from blood (not recorded which). CDR3 bases: TGTGCCAGCAGACACGGCTGGACAGCTGGAAACACCATATATTTT. It encodes CASRHGWTAGNTIYF.